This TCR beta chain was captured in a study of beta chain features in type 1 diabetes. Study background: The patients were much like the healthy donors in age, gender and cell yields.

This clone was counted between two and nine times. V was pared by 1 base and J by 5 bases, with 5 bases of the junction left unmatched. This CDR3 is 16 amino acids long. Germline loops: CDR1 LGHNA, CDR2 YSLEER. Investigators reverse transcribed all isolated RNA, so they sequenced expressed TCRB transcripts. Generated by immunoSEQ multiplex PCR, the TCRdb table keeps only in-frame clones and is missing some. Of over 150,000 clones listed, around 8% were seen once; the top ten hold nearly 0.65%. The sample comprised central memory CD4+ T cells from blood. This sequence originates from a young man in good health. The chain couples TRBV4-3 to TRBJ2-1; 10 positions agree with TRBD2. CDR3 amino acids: CASSQGSLAGNNEQFF. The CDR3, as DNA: TGCGCCAGCAGCCAAGGATCACTAGCGGGGAACAATGAGCAGTTCTTC.